A single sample is the source of the 10 T cell receptor beta chains below, sequenced in a study of cytomegalovirus exposure and HLA in healthy donors. Amplification used 60 Vbeta primers and 13 Jbeta primers. Data came from immunoSEQ multiplex PCR; TCRdb stores just in-frame clones and leaves some out. In the table there are 150,000 to 200,000 clones, 81% of which are singletons. Sequencing was carried out using PBMCs. These receptor sequences come from a man aged 18-30 years in good health and CMV-seronegative.

This clone was seen ten or more times. J is TRBJ2-3 and V is TRBV5-4, with D unclear. CDR1 SGHNT and CDR2 YYREEE come from the germline V gene (reference sequence). V shed 3 bases and J shed 2 bases, with 10 bases lying between them. The CDR3 runs to 14 residues. CDR3 residues: CASSSLEDTDTQYF. The CDR3 nucleotides are TGTGCCAGCAGCTCCCTCGAGGACACAGATACGCAGTATTTT.

The V call is TRBV6-6, the J call TRBJ1-1; weak D call: TRBD1 (5 bases). Trimming removed 0 bases at V and 4 bases at J, with 12 bases between. The germline CDR1 and CDR2 sequences are MNHNY and SVGAGI (reference sequence). The CDR3 has 15 amino acids. CDR3 region: CASSYSGGAGTEAFF. The CDR3 DNA reads TGTGCCAGCAGTTACTCGGGGGGAGCTGGCACTGAAGCTTTCTTT.

In its sample, this clone was seen once. The chain joins TRBV19 to TRBJ2-1; 9 bases match TRBD1. Per the germline V gene, CDR1 is LNHDA and CDR2 is SQIVND (reference sequence). This CDR3 has 17 amino acids. V trimming: 3 bases; J trimming: 6 bases; junction bases outside the gene matches: 12. The CDR3 here is CASSMARYGQGSNEQFF. DNA for the CDR3: TGTGCCAGTAGTATGGCCAGATATGGACAGGGGAGCAATGAGCAGTTCTTC.

The chain has TRBV9 and TRBJ2-4, with 11 bases that match TRBD2. V dropped 0 bases and J dropped 6; count of bases not matched to a gene: 11. The CDR3 is made up of 18 amino acids. CDR1 and CDR2 (germline): SGDLS, YYNGEE. The CDR3 sequence is CASSVGLTSGSAGNIQYF. The DNA of the CDR3 is TGTGCCAGCAGCGTAGGGTTAACTAGCGGGAGCGCAGGAAACATTCAGTACTTC. The complete variable domain, with remaining parts taken from reference TRBV9 and TRBJ2-4, reads DSGVTQTPKHLITATGQRVTLRCSPRSGDLSVYWYQQSLDQGLQFLIQYYNGEERAKGNILERFSAQQFPDLHSELNLSSLELGDSALYFCASSVGLTSGSAGNIQYFGAGTRLSVL.

This chain links TRBV12-5 with TRBJ2-1; tentative D call: TRBD2 (6 bases). Germline CDR1 reads LGHNT; CDR2 reads FRNRAP. There are 18 residues in the CDR3. With 0 bases removed from V and 4 bases from J, the gap between germline ends came to 19 bases. The CDR3 DNA reads as TGTGCTAGTGGTTTGGTACGCCGACTAGTGGCGCTATACAATGAGCAGTTCTTC. This gives the protein CASGLVRRLVALYNEQFF.

This CDR3 is CASSPTRSRSHEQFF. The CDR3 DNA reads TGTGCCAGCAGCCCCACGAGGTCCCGGTCACATGAGCAGTTCTTC. The rearrangement links TRBV7-2 to TRBJ2-1; no reliable D call. Germline V gene lookup returns CDR1 SGHTA and CDR2 FQGNSA. V gave up 5 bases and J gave up 8 bases, with 19 bases separating them. The CDR3 is 15 residues long.

This clone showed up just once. The CDR3 DNA reads as TGTGCCAGCAGCTTAACCCTGACAGGGGCCCACGAGCAGTACTTC. This sequence encodes CASSLTLTGAHEQYF. The chain joins TRBV7-9 to TRBJ2-5, with 8 bases fitting TRBD1. The DNA end favors TRBJ2-7, so the J call may be wrong. The V gene's germline CDR1 is SEHNR and CDR2 FQNEAQ (reference sequence). This CDR3 contains 15 residues.

This chain uses TRBV7-2 with TRBJ2-1, with 7 bases lining up with TRBD2. The germline CDR1 and CDR2 sequences are SGHTA and FQGNSA. V lost 1 base and J lost 8; bases outside the gene matches: 5. The CDR3 covers 14 residues. The CDR3 sequence: CASSLVWAGDEQFF. CDR3 bases: TGTGCCAGCAGCTTAGTTTGGGCGGGGGATGAGCAGTTCTTC.

The chain is built from TRBV2 and TRBJ1-2, with a tentative D call TRBD1 (6 bases). The CDR3 runs to 14 residues. The germline CDR1 and CDR2 sequences are SNHLY and FYNNEI. Trimming left V 3 bases short and J 8 bases short, with 16 bases between. As DNA, the CDR3 is TGTGCCAGCAGTGACCCGGGACAACCTTTGGGCTACACCTTC. Amino acid sequence: CASSDPGQPLGYTF.

The chain links TRBV4-3 to TRBJ2-3; possible D gene TRBD1, 6 bases. Germline CDR1 is LGHNA and CDR2 is YSLEER. Trimming left V 4 bases short and J 2 bases short, with 13 bases between. The CDR3 loop spans 15 amino acids. The CDR3 is CASSRGTGNTDTQYF. In DNA, the CDR3 is TGCGCCAGCAGCCGGGGAACAGGGAACACAGATACGCAGTATTTT.